These 27 T cell receptor beta chains came from one sample sequenced in a study of blood T cell repertoires in COVID-19. Sequencing used immunoSEQ multiplex PCR; TCRdb keeps in-frame clones, though not all of them. The sample lists about 54,000 clones, roughly 79% seen once, with over 4% in the top ten. Sequenced material: peripheral blood. The receptors were gathered from a woman aged 55-70 years with acute or convalescent COVID-19.

The J gene is TRBJ1-1, the V gene TRBV6-1, with 8 bases aligning to TRBD1. This CDR3 contains 15 residues. The V gene end was trimmed by 2 bases and the J gene end by 11 bases; junction bases not matched to a gene: 13. The germline V gene encodes CDR1 MNHNS and CDR2 SASEGT. In DNA, the CDR3 is TGTGCCAGCAGTGAATTAGAGCTGACAGGGGCTGCGGCTTTCTTT. Its translation is CASSELELTGAAAFF.

The gene calls are TRBV7-9 and TRBJ2-5; weak D call: TRBD1 (6 bases). V was cut by 1 base and J by 1 base, with 10 bases left in between. Germline loops: CDR1 SEHNR, CDR2 FQNEAQ (reference sequence). This CDR3 contains 15 residues. CDR3 DNA sequence: TGTGCCAGCAGCTTAGTTACAGGGACCCAAGAGACCCAGTACTTC. Protein sequence: CASSLVTGTQETQYF.

The chain employs TRBV30 and TRBJ1-1; D unclear. CDR1 and CDR2 (germline): GTSNPN, SVGIG (reference sequence). The CDR3 has 14 amino acids. V lost 0 bases and J 3 bases, leaving 11 bases between the germline ends. CDR3 region: CAWSVLNGDTEAFF. CDR3 DNA sequence: TGTGCCTGGAGTGTCCTAAATGGAGACACTGAAGCTTTCTTT.

J is TRBJ1-2 and V is TRBV28; no definite D call. Trimming shortened V by 2 bases and J by 0 bases, and 13 bases separated the two germline ends. Germline loops: CDR1 MDHEN, CDR2 SYDVKM. The CDR3 totals 16 residues. CDR3 sequence (DNA): TGTGCCAGCAGTTTACAAGGCGTGGGCCCTAACTATGGCTACACCTTC. Its translation: CASSLQGVGPNYGYTF.

V usage is TRBV2 and J usage is TRBJ1-5; tentative D call: TRBD1 (5 bases). Germline loops: CDR1 SNHLY, CDR2 FYNNEI. V was pared by 1 base and J by 0 bases, with 13 bases between. CDR3 length: 17 amino acids. The CDR3 spells CASSEVGGTDSNQPQHF. The DNA for the CDR3 is TGTGCCAGCAGTGAAGTTGGAGGGACGGATAGCAATCAGCCCCAGCATTTT.

The chain is built from TRBV7-9 and TRBJ1-2; D unclear. Per the germline V gene, CDR1 is SEHNR and CDR2 is FQNEAQ (reference sequence). The CDR3 sequence is 14 residues long. V lost 5 bases to trimming and J lost 7 bases, with 17 bases between them. In DNA form, the CDR3 reads TGTGCCAGCAGCCTGTCCGTAACTAGTGGTGGCTACACCTTC. Its translation: CASSLSVTSGGYTF.

This clone was recorded a few times. The rearrangement joins TRBV7-9 to TRBJ2-7, with a possible D match to TRBD1 (6 bases). The CDR3 extends over 14 amino acids. Trimming cost V 5 bases and J 2 bases, with 13 bases left between them. Germline CDR1 SEHNR, CDR2 FQNEAQ (reference sequence). This CDR3 reads CASSPGTSTYEQYF. For the CDR3, the DNA is TGTGCCAGCAGCCCGGGGACATCCACCTACGAGCAGTACTTC. Supplemented by reference TRBV7-9 and TRBJ2-7, the full variable domain reads DTGVSQNPRHKITKRGQNVTFRCDPISEHNRLYWYRQTLGQGPEFLTYFQNEAQLEKSRLLSDRFSAERPKGSFSTLEIQRTEQGDSAMYLCASSPGTSTYEQYFGPGTRLTVT.

The chain joins TRBV30 to TRBJ1-4, with a tentative D call TRBD1 (5 bases). Germline V lookup: CDR1 GTSNPN, CDR2 SVGIG (reference sequence). V gave up 5 bases and J gave up 8 bases, with 21 bases separating them. CDR3 length: 15 residues. The CDR3 protein is CAWGPARGGYEKLFF. Here the CDR3 DNA reads TGTGCCTGGGGTCCCGCGAGGGGAGGTTACGAAAAACTGTTTTTT.

This CDR3 is CASSDHRGRGYGYTF. As DNA, the CDR3 is TGTGCCAGCAGTGACCACAGGGGCAGGGGCTATGGCTACACCTTC. The rearrangement uses TRBV2 and TRBJ1-2; 7 bases match TRBD1. V was clipped by 3 bases and J by 4 bases; unmatched bases: 8. Germline CDR1 and CDR2: SNHLY and FYNNEI. The length of the CDR3 is 15 residues. Variable domain in full (rest from reference TRBV2 and TRBJ1-2): EPEVTQTPSHQVTQMGQEVILRCVPISNHLYFYWYRQILGQKVEFLVSFYNNEISEKSEIFDDQFSVERPDGSNFTLKIRSTKLEDSAMYFCASSDHRGRGYGYTFGSGTRLTVV.

This clone appeared a few times. The genes are TRBV19 and TRBJ1-6; 8 nucleotides line up with TRBD1. Germline trimming cut 6 bases from V and 6 bases from J; bases unmatched to any gene: 10. This CDR3 region has 16 residues. Germline CDR1 reads LNHDA; CDR2 reads SQIVND (reference sequence). The CDR3: CASRPDRGRSNSPLHF. The CDR3 DNA is TGTGCCAGTAGACCCGACAGGGGACGGAGTAATTCACCCCTCCACTTT.

This clone was detected once. The chain uses TRBV10-3 and TRBJ2-5; no clear D. From germline, CDR1 is ENHRY and CDR2 SYGVKD. CDR3 length equals 16 residues. Deletions cut 2 bases from V and 5 bases from J, with 18 bases between. CDR3 nucleotide sequence: TGTGCCATCAGTGAGGGATTAGGCCTCCTGGAGGAGACCCAGTACTTC. Translation gives CAISEGLGLLEETQYF.

This chain links TRBV7-3 with TRBJ1-2; 7 bases align to TRBD1. Germline trimming cut 2 bases from V and 7 bases from J; bases unmatched to any gene: 4. This CDR3 region has 13 residues. Per the germline V gene, CDR1 is SGHTA and CDR2 is FQGTGA. The CDR3, as DNA: TGTGCCAGCAGCTTAGGACAGGAGGCTGGCTACACCTTC. Amino acid sequence: CASSLGQEAGYTF.

The genes are TRBV29-1 and TRBJ1-4, with TRBD1 matching 10 bases. V shed 6 bases and J 9 bases; nucleotides not matched to a gene: 13. Germline lookup yields CDR1 SQVTM and CDR2 ANQGSEA. The CDR3 is 15 amino acids. The DNA of the CDR3 is TGCAGCGTCCAACTAGAGGGACAGGGGCTCCAAAAACTGTTTTTT. Protein sequence: CSVQLEGQGLQKLFF. The full variable domain, in which reference TRBV29-1 and TRBJ1-4 provide the parts outside the CDR3, is SAVISQKPSRDICQRGTSLTIQCQVDSQVTMMFWYRQQPGQSLTLIATANQGSEATYESGFVIDKFPISRPNLTFSTLTVSNMSPEDSSIYLCSVQLEGQGLQKLFFGSGTQLSVL.

A single count supports this clone. The rearrangement links TRBV2 to TRBJ2-7; maybe TRBD1 (5 bases). Trimming removed 3 bases from V and 3 bases from J, with 12 bases in between. This CDR3 has 14 amino acids. The germline gives CDR1 SNHLY, CDR2 FYNNEI. This CDR3 reads CASSEGRQSYEQYF. CDR3 in DNA: TGTGCCAGCAGTGAGGGTCGACAGAGCTACGAGCAGTACTTC.

This clone was detected a few times. The gene calls are TRBV25-1 and TRBJ2-7; 10 bases align to TRBD2. V lost 6 bases and J lost 3; bases outside the gene matches: 2. This CDR3 region has 13 residues. CDR1 and CDR2 from the germline V gene are MGHDK and SYGVNS. The chain's CDR3 is CASRASGSYEQYF. In DNA form, the CDR3 reads TGTGCCAGCAGAGCTAGCGGGAGCTACGAGCAGTACTTC.

The chain is built from TRBV7-9 and TRBJ2-4; D may be TRBD1 (6 bases). The germline V and J ends were trimmed by 6 bases and 1 base, with 13 bases remaining between them. The germline gives CDR1 SEHNR, CDR2 FQNEAQ (reference sequence). The CDR3 runs to 15 residues. CDR3 sequence (DNA): TGTGCCAGCAGTGGACAGTCCTTGGCCAAAAACATTCAGTACTTC. It codes for CASSGQSLAKNIQYF.

The rearrangement links TRBV5-1 to TRBJ1-5, with 10 bases that match TRBD1. After removal of 4 bases from V and 5 bases from J, the junction contained 6 bases not matched to a gene. This CDR3 has 15 amino acids. The germline CDR1 and CDR2 sequences are SGHRS and YFSETQ. The CDR3 nucleotides are TGCGCCAGCAGCCCAGGACAGGGGGGACATCAGCCCCAGCATTTT. Translated: CASSPGQGGHQPQHF.

The chain recombines TRBV9 with TRBJ1-2, with D possibly being TRBD1 (6 bases). V was clipped by 3 bases and J by 3 bases, with 9 bases between them. Germline lookup yields CDR1 SGDLS and CDR2 YYNGEE. The length of the CDR3 is 13 residues. CDR3 loop: CASSGQGYYGYTF. The CDR3 region has the DNA TGTGCCAGCAGCGGTCAGGGGTACTATGGCTACACCTTC. The full variable domain, with the rest looked up from reference TRBV9 and TRBJ1-2, is DSGVTQTPKHLITATGQRVTLRCSPRSGDLSVYWYQQSLDQGLQFLIQYYNGEERAKGNILERFSAQQFPDLHSELNLSSLELGDSALYFCASSGQGYYGYTFGSGTRLTVV.

In this sample, this clone turned up once. The J gene is TRBJ2-1, the V gene TRBV11-2; 7 bases fit TRBD2. V dropped 5 bases and J dropped 3; count of bases not matched to a gene: 10. Per germline, CDR1 SGHAT and CDR2 FQNNGV. The CDR3 consists of 16 residues. The CDR3 nucleotides are TGTGCCAGCAGCCCTAAGCGGGACGGTCTCTACAATGAGCAGTTCTTC. It specifies CASSPKRDGLYNEQFF.

The chain employs TRBV6-1 and TRBJ2-5, with D tentatively TRBD2 (7 bases). Trimming shortened V by 4 bases and J by 2 bases, and 17 bases separated the two germline ends. The CDR3 length is 16 residues. Germline V gene data show CDR1 as MNHNS and CDR2 as SASEGT. For the CDR3, the DNA is TGTGCCAGCAGTGCAGGTGGGGGGGCCTCTCAAGAGACCCAGTACTTC. Residues: CASSAGGGASQETQYF.

The V gene is TRBV7-2, the J gene TRBJ1-2; 7 bases match TRBD1. The length of the CDR3 is 14 residues. V lost 2 bases, J lost 8 bases, and 8 bases stayed unmatched. The germline gives CDR1 SGHTA, CDR2 FQGNSA. In DNA, the CDR3 is TGTGCCAGCAGCTTAAGGGAGACAGGGACCGGCTACACCTTC. The encoded protein is CASSLRETGTGYTF.

The count of this clone is one. The genes are TRBV6-5 and TRBJ2-7, with D maybe TRBD1 (5 bases). CDR3 length: 16 amino acids. From germline, CDR1 is MNHEY and CDR2 SVGAGI. V lost 0 bases and J 6 bases, leaving 18 bases between the germline ends. The CDR3, as DNA: TGTGCCAGCAGTTACTCGGGGCCTCGAGTACCCTCCGAGCAGTACTTC. It encodes CASSYSGPRVPSEQYF.

The rearrangement uses TRBV10-3 and TRBJ2-7, with D hard to call. V lost 3 bases, J lost 5 bases, and 14 bases lay in between. Germline V lookup: CDR1 ENHRY, CDR2 SYGVKD. There are 14 residues in the CDR3. DNA of the CDR3: TGTGCCATCAGTGACATCCGAAATCAGGACGAGCAGTACTTC. It encodes CAISDIRNQDEQYF.

The V call is TRBV3-1 (or the pseudogene TRBV3-2), the J call TRBJ2-1; D not certain. V shed 1 base and J shed 4 bases, with 5 bases lying between them. The CDR3 has 13 amino acids. Germline CDR1 LGHDT, CDR2 YNNKEL (reference sequence). CDR3 coding DNA: TGTGCCAGCAGCCAAGTTCTATACAATGAGCAGTTCTTC. Residues: CASSQVLYNEQFF.

V usage is TRBV5-1 and J usage is TRBJ2-5; D may be TRBD1 (5 bases). CDR3 length: 15 residues. V was cut by 0 bases and J by 1 base, with 10 bases left in between. Germline lookup yields CDR1 SGHRS and CDR2 YFSETQ. CDR3 DNA: TGCGCCAGCAGCTTGGGACAGCGCTTCCAAGAGACCCAGTACTTC. Encoded protein: CASSLGQRFQETQYF.

This chain connects TRBV9 to TRBJ2-2, with a tentative D call TRBD1 (5 bases). V lost 7 bases to trimming and J lost 1 base, with 5 bases between them. The length of the CDR3 is 12 residues. Per the germline V gene, CDR1 is SGDLS and CDR2 is YYNGEE. In DNA, the CDR3 is TGTGCCAGCCAGGGGAACACCGGGGAGCTGTTTTTT. Translated: CASQGNTGELFF.

J is TRBJ2-3 and V is TRBV6-1; perhaps TRBD1 as D (6 bases). Germline V gene sequence: CDR1 MNHNS, CDR2 SASEGT. This CDR3 spans 15 amino acids. Trimming left V 0 bases short and J 2 bases short, with 9 bases between. The CDR3 nucleotides read TGTGCCAGCAGTGAAGCGGCAGGGGACACAGATACGCAGTATTTT. Its translation: CASSEAAGDTDTQYF.